These 3 T cell receptor beta chains were sequenced from one sample in a study of T-cell reconstitution after alpha-beta-depleted transplantation in children. Unique molecular identifiers featured in how the TCRbeta library was prepared. TCRdb called the PCR reads again in MiXCR, with one record for every CDR3 protein. The sample has a few hundred thousand distinct CDR3 sequences, about an eighth seen once. The material was PBMCs, obtained from the stem cell graft. The receptors derive from a human donor who donated a stem cell graft to a child with Fanconi anemia.

This clonotype was detected a few times. The V gene is TRBV7-2, the J gene TRBJ2-1, with 7 bases aligning to TRBD1. The trim removed 5 bases at V and 5 bases at J, leaving 9 bases unmatched. The germline gives CDR1 SGHTA, CDR2 FQGNSA. The CDR3 sequence is 15 residues long. CDR3 sequence: CASSLRGSYHNEQFF. The CDR3 region has the DNA TGTGCCAGCAGCCTCAGGGGGTCTTACCACAATGAGCAGTTCTTC.

This clonotype was seen at least ten times. CDR3 DNA sequence: TGTGCCAGCAGCTTAAGAGGCAGGGCTAATGAAAAACTGTTTTTT. This encodes CASSLRGRANEKLFF. The chain couples TRBV7-6 to TRBJ1-4; the D gene is possibly TRBD1 (5 bases). Germline CDR1 and CDR2: SGHVS and FNYEAQ. With 2 bases removed from V and 3 bases from J, the gap between germline ends came to 10 bases. This CDR3 is built from 15 residues.

This clonotype occurred many times. The V call is TRBV20-1, the J call TRBJ2-7, with TRBD2 as a possible D gene (6 bases). Looked up from germline, CDR1 is DFQATT and CDR2 is SNEGSKA (reference sequence). This CDR3 is 13 amino acids long. Trimming pared 6 bases from V and 0 bases from J, leaving 12 bases between. This CDR3 is CSASGGYSYEQYF. The CDR3 nucleotides are TGCAGTGCCTCCGGGGGATACTCCTACGAGCAGTACTTC.